The rows below give T cell receptor beta chains drawn from one sample of a study of blood T cells in healthy people across ages. Via MiXCR, TCRdb re-called the 5' RACE reads, giving one row per CDR3 protein. The table includes 1.8 million or so distinct CDR3 sequences, about two fifths detected once. Sequenced: blood. These receptors came from a human donor in good health. CDR3s include the opening cysteine and the closing phenylalanine or tryptophan.

V	CDR3
TRBV3-1	CASSQDFRGDYGYTF
TRBV3-1	CASSQGARNNEQFF
TRBV10-3	CAISEDSYEQYF
TRBV6-5	CASSYSREGVRGYTF
TRBV10-3	CASGQGQNYEQYF
TRBV7-2	CASSLVNSPETQYF
TRBV3-1	CALRVGPKPTYEQYF
TRBV5-1	CVSSLEHNQPQHF
TRBV12-3/TRBV12-4	CASTDSNQPQHF
TRBV4-2	CASSRTGHATNEKLFF
TRBV7-2	CASSSSGVTEAFF
TRBV4-2	CASSPRLAGDGETRYF
TRBV7-9	CASSPGVDTQYF
TRBV2	CASSEQPIATHYGYTF
TRBV29-1	CSAGDPGRSGHIQYF
TRBV28	CASSFWASTTYEQFF
TRBV20-1	CSAREGENYGYTF
TRBV20-1	CSAQSVMGDNEKLFF
TRBV9	CASSSFTQANTEAFF
TRBV29-1	CSVEDLESTDTQYF
TRBV12-3/TRBV12-4	CASSSWGFETQYF
TRBV9	CASNGGQGAAEQYF
TRBV6-4	CASSDSGTGGRETQYF
TRBV6-6	CASSYSEGAVEAFF
TRBV28	CASSLRLPMQETQYF
TRBV20-1	CSAFDWVGSGSQPQHF
TRBV27	CASSLSSGFGYEQYF
TRBV27	CASSNILRTESSGANVLTF
TRBV24-1	CATSDSGQGTVNYGYTF
TRBV3-1	CASSQGRGPNNYGYTF
TRBV7-2	CASSSAPGTGVYGYTF
TRBV29-1	CSVVVPGQGDGYTF
TRBV7-1	CASSSTGLAQYF
TRBV20-1	CSARDRDRGYGYIF
TRBV28	CASTTGGGFDSYEQYF
TRBV6-5	CATRGGVYGYTF
TRBV7-2	CASSLAASGSYNEQFF
TRBV7-9	CASSKGGASSYEQYF
TRBV12-3/TRBV12-4	CASSSQGDIRYF
TRBV20-1	CSALTGPPNYGYTF
TRBV6-5	CASSPAIGTDNSPLHF
TRBV7-9	CAREAQPNTGELFF
TRBV12-3/TRBV12-4	CASSRRDSLNQPQHF
TRBV15	CATSRQDRDLKKLFF
TRBV30	CAWRKGAGANVLTF
TRBV20-1	CSAQGKSSYNEQFF
TRBV6-5	CASSYSGGAGREQYF
TRBV7-9	CASSRTHYEQYF
TRBV7-2	CASSLQEKNEQFF
TRBV29-1	CSVSTSSGELFF
TRBV4-3	CASSQEGGGGEKLFF
TRBV7-9	CASSLAGGPEQYF
TRBV7-2	CASSWSGKNEQFF